The 6 T cell receptor beta chains below come from one sample, sequenced in a study of T cells in Graves' hyperthyroidism and ophthalmopathy. Template material for amplifying TCR beta CDR3 regions consisted of RNA transcripts. An initial round of RT-PCR targeting the TCR CDR3 relied on the HTBI primer set. TCRdb used MiXCR to reprocess the multiplex PCR reads, holding one entry per CDR3 protein. The sample comprises hundreds of thousands of distinct CDR3 sequences, approximately 20% of which are singletons, and around 50% rests with the top ten. Input material: blood. Every receptor here comes from a man aged 35-49 years with Graves' ophthalmopathy.

In this sample, this clonotype turned up many times. This chain uses TRBV2 with TRBJ2-2; a weak D match, TRBD2 (5 bases). CDR1 SNHLY and CDR2 FYNNEI come from the germline V gene. V gave up 3 bases and J gave up 6 bases, with 8 bases separating them. The length of the CDR3 is 13 residues. Here the CDR3 DNA reads TGTGCCAGCAGTGATACTAGTGCCGGGGAGCTGTTTTTT. Translated, it gives CASSDTSAGELFF.

The table lists this clonotype with many counts. The gene calls are TRBV28 and TRBJ1-1; 9 bases are shared with TRBD1. Germline-derived CDR1 and CDR2 are MDHEN and SYDVKM. J was trimmed by 6 bases and V by 5 bases; bases with no gene match: 10. The CDR3 has 15 amino acids. The CDR3 sequence is CASSPFKQGAAEAFF. The CDR3 DNA follows: TGTGCCAGCAGTCCTTTCAAACAGGGGGCGGCTGAAGCTTTCTTT.

The V call is TRBV29-1, the J call TRBJ2-7; the D is unclear. This CDR3 spans 14 amino acids. Germline values: CDR1 SQVTM, CDR2 ANQGSEA. The ends were cut back, 7 bases at V and 6 bases at J, with 22 bases in the middle. CDR3 sequence: CSAAEGPISGEQYF. DNA of the CDR3: TGCAGCGCCGCTGAAGGGCCCATATCGGGCGAGCAGTACTTC.

This clonotype came up a few times. The genes are TRBV27 and TRBJ2-1; possible D gene TRBD2, 6 bases. The CDR3 length is 14 residues. Germline V gene data show CDR1 as MNHEY and CDR2 as SMNVEV (reference sequence). V dropped 6 bases and J dropped 7 bases, with 16 bases sitting between them. The CDR3 DNA reads as TGTGCCAGCAGGGAGGGTGCCCCTTTAAATGAGCAGTTCTTC. It translates to CASREGAPLNEQFF.

The genes are TRBV5-6 and TRBJ2-1, with 9 bases fitting TRBD2. Trimming cost V 4 bases and J 2 bases; bases outside gene matches: 4. The germline CDR1 and CDR2 sequences are SGHDT and YYEEEE. The length of the CDR3 is 15 residues. The CDR3 DNA reads TGTGCCAGCAGCCCAGCGGGGGGAGCCTACAATGAGCAGTTCTTC. Translation: CASSPAGGAYNEQFF.

The V gene is TRBV5-1, the J gene TRBJ2-2; no clear D gene. The V end was cut by 7 bases, the J end by 0 bases, with 4 bases between. This CDR3 has 12 amino acids. CDR1 and CDR2 (germline): SGHRS, YFSETQ. CDR3 residues: CASEPNTGELFF. In DNA form, the CDR3 reads TGCGCCAGCGAACCGAACACCGGGGAGCTGTTTTTT.